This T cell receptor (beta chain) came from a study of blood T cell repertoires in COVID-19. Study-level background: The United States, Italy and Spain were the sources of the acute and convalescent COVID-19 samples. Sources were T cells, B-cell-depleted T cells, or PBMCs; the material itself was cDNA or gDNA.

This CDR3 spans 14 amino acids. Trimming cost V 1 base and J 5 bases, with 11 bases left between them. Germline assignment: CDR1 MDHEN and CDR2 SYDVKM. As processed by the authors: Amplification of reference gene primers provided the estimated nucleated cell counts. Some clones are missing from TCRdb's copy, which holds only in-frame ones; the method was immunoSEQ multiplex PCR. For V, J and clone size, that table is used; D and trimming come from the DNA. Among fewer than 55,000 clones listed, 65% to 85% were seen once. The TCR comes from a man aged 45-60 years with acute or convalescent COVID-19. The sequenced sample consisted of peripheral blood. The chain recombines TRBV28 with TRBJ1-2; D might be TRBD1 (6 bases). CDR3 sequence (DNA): TGTGCCAGCAGTTTATCAGGGGCAGCATATGGCTACACCTTC. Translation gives CASSLSGAAYGYTF.